This T cell receptor beta chain is drawn from a study of breast tumors, draining lymph nodes, adjacent tissues (dated by TCRdb to about 2016). Study-wide context: TCR beta repertoires were compared across tumor, adjacent nontumor tissue and axillary lymph nodes obtained from breast cancer patients. The study was designed to assess the relationships and possible T-cell exchange between tumor, surrounding tissue and draining lymph node repertoires in human breast cancer. Paper-wide results and their limitations: The data were judged consistent with most tumor T cells deriving from the lymph node and then expanding within tumor tissue. The study presented the conclusion that tumor T cells originate in lymph nodes as consistent with a hypothesis, not as something directly demonstrated. Tumor T-cell repertoires showed less diversity than lymph node repertoires and more diversity than nontumor tissue repertoires, and tumor T-cell repertoires showed preferential V and J gene usage. Tumor and nontumor tissue repertoires were significantly more similar in luminal-like than in basal-like breast cancer.

Adjacent samples consisted of nontumor breast tissue surrounding the tumor. From the germline V gene (reference sequence), CDR1 is GTSNPN and CDR2 is SVGIG. V loses 3 bases of germline sequence and J loses 4 bases, and the interval between the two ends is 16 bases. From cysteine to phenylalanine, the CDR3 is 15 amino acids long. Of the read, only the CDR3 DNA is kept; its 45 bases are in frame from base 1. This clonotype was seen only once. Its antigen is currently not known. No base quality information exists; no much larger clone differs at one position. One read alone is a weak basis. TCRdb names Illumina HiSeq 2000 as the instrument used. Multiplex PCR amplification was used to build the TCR beta chain libraries. The amplified TCR beta chain products were analyzed by high-throughput sequencing. TCRdb applied fastp at Q25 and MiXCR to the public reads, then kept only in-frame beta chains. Every entry covers one CDR3 protein and lists the most common genes and DNA from its rows. This sample lists approximately 12,000 distinct CDR3 sequences; 40% to 55% were detected once. Together, the top ten hold about 38% of the sample.

This chain is built from TRBV30 and TRBJ1-5; TRBD1 is a weak D gene call, 5 bases matching. Specimen: tumor-adjacent breast tissue. The receptor's source is a female donor with breast cancer. Some clones in this sample may be carry-over from other donors' samples. The nucleotide sequence reads TGTGCCTGGAGCCCTAGCGGGGGGAAGAATCAGCCCCAGCATTTT. Its product reads: CAWSPSGGKNQPQHF.